The sequence of this TCR beta chain was determined in a study of CD8 T cells in Susac syndrome. The CDR3 loop spans 19 amino acids. V lost 0 bases and J lost 6, with 27 bases in between. Germline V CDR1 and CDR2: SGHRS, YFSETQ. Those who served as multiple sclerosis controls were treatment-naive patients with stable or active relapsing-remitting disease. RNA was extracted with the RNeasy kit, and a quantity of 0.5 to 1 ug was reverse transcribed using random hexamers. TCRdb re-analysed the immunoSEQ multiplex PCR reads in MiXCR, keeping a single row per CDR3 protein. The sample includes roughly 120,000 distinct CDR3 sequences, about 94% of them seen just once.

The sequencing sample was made of CD4+ T cells from PBMCs. V and J are TRBV5-1 and TRBJ1-1, with a tentative D call TRBD1 (5 bases). This TCR was sampled from a human donor with multiple sclerosis. CDR3 in DNA: TGCGCCAGCAGCTTGGCGAAGGTCACATCAGGGATTATAACCTCTGAAGCTTTCTTT. This translates into CASSLAKVTSGIITSEAFF.